This entry concerns a single T cell receptor beta chain. This table comes from immunoSEQ multiplex PCR, and its TCRdb copy is limited to in-frame clones, with some not included. The sample lists a few hundred thousand clones, roughly nine tenths occurring once. The data were obtained in a study of blood T cell repertoires in COVID-19. Living in about two dozen US areas, the participants were between roughly 18 and 95 years of age. The study assigned cohorts using participant-reported clinical history. Resolution of symptoms, clearance, or two negative PCRs was present in recovered Cohort 3 donors. In germline, CDR1 is SGHRS, CDR2 YFSETQ. This CDR3 is built from 16 residues. Trimming cost V 4 bases and J 4 bases; bases outside gene matches: 10.

The receptor comes from a woman under 40 who had recovered from COVID-19. V usage is TRBV5-1 and J usage is TRBJ1-2; 10 bases align to TRBD1. Sequencing used PBMCs or T cells enriched from blood (not recorded which). The CDR3 nucleotides are TGCGCCAGCAGCCAGACTGGACAGGGGGACTCCTATGGCTACACCTTC. Its translation is CASSQTGQGDSYGYTF.